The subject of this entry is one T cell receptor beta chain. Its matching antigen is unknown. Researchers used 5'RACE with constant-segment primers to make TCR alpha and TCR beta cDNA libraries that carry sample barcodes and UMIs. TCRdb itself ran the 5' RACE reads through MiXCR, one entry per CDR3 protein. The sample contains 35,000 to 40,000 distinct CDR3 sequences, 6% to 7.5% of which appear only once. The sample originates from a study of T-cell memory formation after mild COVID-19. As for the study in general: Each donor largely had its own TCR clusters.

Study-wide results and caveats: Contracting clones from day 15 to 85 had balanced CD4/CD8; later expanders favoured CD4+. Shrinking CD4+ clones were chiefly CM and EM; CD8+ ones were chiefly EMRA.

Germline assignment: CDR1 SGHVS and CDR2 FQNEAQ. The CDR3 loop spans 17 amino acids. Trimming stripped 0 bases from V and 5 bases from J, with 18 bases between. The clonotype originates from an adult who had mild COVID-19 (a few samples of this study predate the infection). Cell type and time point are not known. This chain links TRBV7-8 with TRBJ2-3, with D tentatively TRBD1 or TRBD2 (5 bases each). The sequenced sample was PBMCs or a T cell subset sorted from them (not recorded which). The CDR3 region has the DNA TGTGCCAGCAGCTTAGCGAGGGGTCAAACCGTCCTAGATACGCAGTATTTT. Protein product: CASSLARGQTVLDTQYF.